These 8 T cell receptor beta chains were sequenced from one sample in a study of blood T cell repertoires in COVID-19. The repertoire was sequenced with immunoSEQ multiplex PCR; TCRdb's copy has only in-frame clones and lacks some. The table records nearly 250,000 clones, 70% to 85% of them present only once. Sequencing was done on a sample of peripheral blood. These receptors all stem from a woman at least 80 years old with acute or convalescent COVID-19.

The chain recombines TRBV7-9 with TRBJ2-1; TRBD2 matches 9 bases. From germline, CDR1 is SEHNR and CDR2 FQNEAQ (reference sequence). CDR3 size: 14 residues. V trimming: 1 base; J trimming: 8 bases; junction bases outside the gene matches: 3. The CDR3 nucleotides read TGTGCCAGCAGCTTAGATAGCGGGAGTGATGAGCAGTTCTTC. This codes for CASSLDSGSDEQFF. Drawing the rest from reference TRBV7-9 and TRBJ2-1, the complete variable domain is DTGVSQNPRHKITKRGQNVTFRCDPISEHNRLYWYRQTLGQGPEFLTYFQNEAQLEKSRLLSDRFSAERPKGSFSTLEIQRTEQGDSAMYLCASSLDSGSDEQFFGPGTRLTVL.

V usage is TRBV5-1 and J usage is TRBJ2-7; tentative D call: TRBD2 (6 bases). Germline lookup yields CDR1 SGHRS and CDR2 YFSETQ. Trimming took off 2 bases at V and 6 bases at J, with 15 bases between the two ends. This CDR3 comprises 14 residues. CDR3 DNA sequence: TGCGCCAGCAGCTTACAAGGAGGGACGGTCGAGCAGTACTTC. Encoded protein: CASSLQGGTVEQYF.

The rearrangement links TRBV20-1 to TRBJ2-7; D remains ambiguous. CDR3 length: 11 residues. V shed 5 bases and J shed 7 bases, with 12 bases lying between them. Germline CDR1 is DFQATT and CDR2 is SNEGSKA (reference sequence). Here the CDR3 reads CSALPEREQYF. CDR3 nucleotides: TGCAGTGCTCTCCCCGAGAGGGAGCAGTACTTC.

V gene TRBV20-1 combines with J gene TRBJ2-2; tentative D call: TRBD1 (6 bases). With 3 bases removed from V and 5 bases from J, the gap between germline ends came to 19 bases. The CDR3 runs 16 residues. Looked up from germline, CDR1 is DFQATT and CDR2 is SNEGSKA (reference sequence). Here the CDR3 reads CSASGSGAGVTGELFF. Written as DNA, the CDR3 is TGCAGTGCTAGTGGATCAGGGGCAGGGGTGACCGGGGAGCTGTTTTTT.

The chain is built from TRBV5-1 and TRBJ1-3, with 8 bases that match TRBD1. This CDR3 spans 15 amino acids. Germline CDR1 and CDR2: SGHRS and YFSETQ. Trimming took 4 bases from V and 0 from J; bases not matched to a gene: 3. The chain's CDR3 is CASSPGQASGNTIYF. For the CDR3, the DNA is TGCGCCAGCAGCCCGGGACAGGCCTCTGGAAACACCATATATTTT.

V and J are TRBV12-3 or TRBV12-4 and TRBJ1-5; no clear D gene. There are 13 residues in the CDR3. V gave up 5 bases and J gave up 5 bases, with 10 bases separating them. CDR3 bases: TGTGCCAGCAGTAACGAGCCCCATCAGCCCCAGCATTTT. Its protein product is CASSNEPHQPQHF.

CDR3 sequence (DNA): TGCGCCAGCAGCTTGGCCGTCACAGGGGGTAGTGACACTGAAGCTTTCTTT. Its translation is CASSLAVTGGSDTEAFF. The chain is built from TRBV5-1 and TRBJ1-1, with 8 bases identical to TRBD1. With 0 bases clipped from V and 3 bases from J, the junction kept 10 bases outside the gene matches. This CDR3 is built from 17 residues. Germline V CDR1 and CDR2: SGHRS, YFSETQ.

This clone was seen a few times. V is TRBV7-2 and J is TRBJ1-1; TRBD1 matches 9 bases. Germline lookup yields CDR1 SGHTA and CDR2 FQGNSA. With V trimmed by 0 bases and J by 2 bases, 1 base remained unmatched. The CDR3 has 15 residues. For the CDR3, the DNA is TGTGCCAGCAGCTTAGCGGGACAGGGCAACACTGAAGCTTTCTTT. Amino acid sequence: CASSLAGQGNTEAFF.